The 18 T cell receptor beta chains in this list originate from one sample, sequenced in a study of technical replicates of blood from several donors. Method: immunoSEQ multiplex PCR; TCRdb's copy keeps in-frame clones and lacks some. The sample holds about 100,000 clones; about 95% are singletons and the top ten take about 0.3%. Sequenced material: T cells isolated from PBMCs. The receptors were sampled from a human donor in good health.

The count of this clone is one. V usage is TRBV7-2 and J usage is TRBJ2-2; a possible D gene is TRBD2 (5 bases). The germline V gene encodes CDR1 SGHTA and CDR2 FQGNSA. The CDR3 totals 15 residues. The V end was cut by 1 base, the J end by 0 bases, with 6 bases between. CDR3 amino acids: CASSLGTSNTGELFF. CDR3 nucleotides: TGTGCCAGCAGCTTAGGGACTTCGAACACCGGGGAGCTGTTTTTT.

The genes are TRBV9 and TRBJ1-5; D unclear. CDR1 is SGDLS, CDR2 YYNGEE, per germline. This CDR3 has 12 amino acids. V was trimmed by 7 bases and J by 5 bases, leaving 10 bases between them. The CDR3 DNA reads as TGTGCCAGCGGCTCGGGTGATCAGCCCCAGCATTTT. Its protein product is CASGSGDQPQHF.

The chain links TRBV11-3 to TRBJ2-7; D perhaps matches TRBD1 (5 bases). V lost 4 bases, J lost 2 bases, and 12 bases lay in between. The germline gives CDR1 SGHNT, CDR2 YENEEA. This CDR3 spans 14 amino acids. The CDR3 DNA sequence: TGTGCCAGCAGCTCTGCGACAGCTACCTACGAGCAGTACTTC. Protein product: CASSSATATYEQYF. Variable domain in full (rest from reference TRBV11-3 and TRBJ2-7): EAGVVQSPRYKIIEKKQPVAFWCNPISGHNTLYWYLQNLGQGPELLIRYENEEAVDDSQLPKDRFSAERLKGVDSTLKIQPAELGDSAVYLCASSSATATYEQYFGPGTRLTVT.

V is TRBV10-3 and J is TRBJ2-2; 13 nucleotides agree with TRBD2. The length of the CDR3 is 16 residues. J lost 3 bases, V lost 6 bases, and 4 bases had no gene match. Germline CDR1 ENHRY, CDR2 SYGVKD. CDR3 region: CAISGLAGVHTGELFF. The CDR3 nucleotides read TGTGCCATCAGCGGACTAGCGGGAGTACACACCGGGGAGCTGTTTTTT.

V gene TRBV4-1 combines with J gene TRBJ2-5; D call uncertain. With 1 base removed from V and 5 bases from J, the gap between germline ends came to 23 bases. The CDR3 covers 18 residues. The germline gives CDR1 MGHRA, CDR2 YSYEKL. CDR3 loop: CASSQGIDSLSPVETQYF. DNA for the CDR3: TGCGCCAGCAGCCAAGGAATAGACTCTCTCAGTCCTGTCGAGACCCAGTACTTC.

This clone was counted once. The rearrangement links TRBV30 to TRBJ1-5; 7 bases align to TRBD1. J was trimmed by 2 bases and V by 4 bases; bases with no gene match: 11. This CDR3 spans 16 amino acids. Germline values: CDR1 GTSNPN, CDR2 SVGIG (reference sequence). The CDR3 here is CAWNVARTGRNQPQHF. The CDR3 bases are TGTGCCTGGAATGTAGCTCGGACAGGACGCAATCAGCCCCAGCATTTT.

The chain uses TRBV2 and TRBJ2-7; 11 bases line up with TRBD1. After removal of 5 bases from V and 8 bases from J, the junction contained 5 bases not matched to a gene. Per the germline V gene, CDR1 is SNHLY and CDR2 is FYNNEI. The CDR3 spans 13 residues. CDR3 sequence (DNA): TGTGCCAGCAGTTTGGACAGGGGGCGGCAGCAGTACTTC. Its translation is CASSLDRGRQQYF.

The CDR3 DNA is TGTGCCAGCAGCTTAACGGGGACAGGCTCTGGAAACACCATATATTTT. Protein sequence: CASSLTGTGSGNTIYF. This chain links TRBV7-3 with TRBJ1-3; 8 bases match TRBD1. Germline V lookup: CDR1 SGHTA, CDR2 FQGTGA. V was clipped by 0 bases and J by 0 bases; unmatched bases: 1. There are 16 residues in the CDR3. The full variable domain, completed using reference TRBV7-3 and TRBJ1-3, is GAGVSQTPSNKVTEKGKYVELRCDPISGHTALYWYRQSLGQGPEFLIYFQGTGAADDSGLPNDRFFAVRPEGSVSTLKIQRTERGDSAVYLCASSLTGTGSGNTIYFGEGSWLTVV.

V is TRBV6-5 and J is TRBJ2-1; maybe TRBD2 (6 bases). Germline CDR1 MNHEY, CDR2 SVGAGI. Between the trimmed V and J ends, which lost 0 bases and 0 bases, there was a span of 9 bases. The CDR3 has 16 residues. CDR3 DNA sequence: TGTGCCAGCAGTTACTCGCCCGGGGGCTCCTACAATGAGCAGTTCTTC. Its translation: CASSYSPGGSYNEQFF.

The V and J genes are TRBV4-1 and TRBJ2-7, with D tentatively TRBD1 (6 bases). Between the trimmed V and J ends, which lost 4 bases and 3 bases, there was a span of 10 bases. Germline lookup yields CDR1 MGHRA and CDR2 YSYEKL. The CDR3 loop spans 13 amino acids. The CDR3 protein is CASSPSTGYEQYF. The CDR3 DNA reads as TGCGCCAGCAGCCCCTCGACAGGCTACGAGCAGTACTTC.

The chain is built from TRBV4-1 and TRBJ2-1; D remains ambiguous. V lost 4 bases and J 6 bases, leaving 7 bases between the germline ends. This CDR3 is 12 amino acids long. Germline V gene data show CDR1 as MGHRA and CDR2 as YSYEKL. The CDR3 nucleotides are TGCGCCAGCAGCCTTGGAGTCAATGAGCAGTTCTTC. This sequence encodes CASSLGVNEQFF.

This chain connects TRBV7-9 to TRBJ2-3; D is ambiguous. The V end lost 7 bases, the J end lost 2 bases, and 10 bases lay between the germline ends. The germline V gene has CDR1 SEHNR and CDR2 FQNEAQ (reference sequence). The CDR3 runs 13 residues. The CDR3 reads CASILIVTDTQYF. The CDR3 DNA reads as TGTGCCAGCATCCTTATTGTCACAGATACGCAGTATTTT.

The rearrangement uses TRBV11-2 and TRBJ2-7; 9 nucleotides agree with TRBD2. V gave up 1 base and J gave up 5 bases; unmatched junction bases: 6. The CDR3 contains 15 residues. CDR1 is SGHAT and CDR2 is FQNNGV in the germline V gene. The CDR3 region has the DNA TGTGCCAGCAGCTTAGTCCCAGCGGGAGGAAACGAGCAGTACTTC. It codes for CASSLVPAGGNEQYF.

The chain uses TRBV29-1 and TRBJ2-2; D gene unclear. Deletions cut 7 bases from V and 1 base from J, with 4 bases between. This CDR3 has 11 amino acids. Looked up from germline, CDR1 is SQVTM and CDR2 is ANQGSEA. Written as DNA, the CDR3 is TGCAGCGCGGGGAACACCGGGGAGCTGTTTTTT. Translation: CSAGNTGELFF.

The chain uses TRBV2 and TRBJ2-2; tentatively, D is TRBD2 (6 bases). The CDR3 spans 14 residues. Trimming pared 6 bases from V and 2 bases from J, leaving 10 bases between. CDR1 and CDR2 (germline): SNHLY, FYNNEI. CDR3 loop: CASRRDSNTGELFF. CDR3 coding DNA: TGTGCCAGCAGGAGGGACTCAAACACCGGGGAGCTGTTTTTT.

This clone has a single count. The chain links TRBV11-1 to TRBJ1-2; D remains ambiguous. Trimming left V 3 bases short and J 0 bases short, with 5 bases between. The CDR3 length is 13 residues. Germline assignment: CDR1 SGHAT and CDR2 FQDESV (reference sequence). The CDR3 nucleotides are TGTGCCAGCAGCTTCATTCCTAACTATGGCTACACCTTC. Translating gives CASSFIPNYGYTF.

V is TRBV9 and J is TRBJ1-1; 7 bases match TRBD1. Germline values: CDR1 SGDLS, CDR2 YYNGEE. This CDR3 comprises 17 residues. The V and J ends lost 4 bases and 1 base, in that order; junction bases with no gene match: 13. The CDR3 region has the DNA TGTGCCAGCAGCCCGATATCGATTACAGGGGAGAACACTGAAGCTTTCTTT. It yields the protein CASSPISITGENTEAFF.

This chain connects TRBV5-5 to TRBJ1-1, with D maybe TRBD1 (5 bases). Germline V gene data show CDR1 as SGHKS and CDR2 as YYEKEE (reference sequence). The CDR3 is 13 amino acids. Trimming removed 3 bases at V and 5 bases at J, with 11 bases between. Here the CDR3 DNA reads TGTGCCAGCAGCTCCAGGGTTCGGACTGAAGCTTTCTTT. It translates to CASSSRVRTEAFF.